This T cell receptor (beta chain) is from a study of control samples from healthy donors and cancer patients. The assay was immunoSEQ multiplex PCR, and TCRdb's table has in-frame clones only and misses some. Counted here are about 130,000 clones, roughly 94% occurring once; the ten biggest clones make up about 14%. Looked up from germline, CDR1 is SGHAT and CDR2 is FQNNGV. This CDR3 has 17 amino acids. The V segment lost 3 bases and the J segment 5 bases; nucleotides outside the gene matches: 16. This receptor was taken from a man aged 55 to 70 with colorectal cancer. The chain employs TRBV11-2 and TRBJ2-7; 7 nucleotides agree with TRBD2. Sequencing was done on a sample of PBMCs. CDR3 nucleotide sequence: TGTGCCAGCAGCTTGCGACCGGGGGGAACCCGGGGGGACGAGCAGTACTTC. Its translation is CASSLRPGGTRGDEQYF.